The present entry profiles one TCR beta chain with its context. The CDR3 covers 12 residues. Germline loops: CDR1 SNHLY, CDR2 FYNNEI. Trimming removed 6 bases at V and 8 bases at J, with 10 bases between. This sample is part of a study of blood T cell repertoires in COVID-19. Enrolment of Seattle patients took place during active infection, and they were followed longitudinally. Libraries were prepared by immunoSEQ multiplex PCR; TCRdb keeps only in-frame clonotypes and omits some of them. The sample lists around 360,000 clones; roughly 86% were seen once. Sequenced material: peripheral blood. This TCR was sampled from a young woman with COVID-19, enrolled during active disease. The V call is TRBV2, the J call TRBJ1-4; TRBD1 might be the D (5 bases). The CDR3 sequence is CASSGGAEKLFF. CDR3 bases: TGTGCCAGCAGCGGGGGTGCGGAAAAACTGTTTTTT.